This TCR beta chain was captured by sequencing in a study of blood T cell repertoires in COVID-19. For the study at large: The United States, Italy and Spain provided the acute and convalescent COVID-19 samples. PBMCs, B-cell-depleted T cells, or T cells were the source of the cDNA or gDNA that made up the material.

The CDR3 is 12 amino acids. Trimming took off 6 bases at V and 2 bases at J, with 8 bases between the two ends. Per the original data handling: Estimation of nucleated cell counts was performed using reference gene primer amplification. TCRdb keeps only in-frame clones here, not all; method: immunoSEQ multiplex PCR. V, J and clone size derive from that table, while D and trimming were established from the DNA sequence. In the table there are about 130,000 clones, around 76% of which are singletons. The clonotype originates from a man between 60 and 70 years old with acute or convalescent COVID-19. The rearrangement uses TRBV12-3 or TRBV12-4 and TRBJ2-7; D not resolved. Input material: peripheral blood. The CDR3 loop reads CASSTKAYEQYF. The CDR3 coding sequence is TGTGCCAGCAGCACTAAAGCCTACGAGCAGTACTTC.